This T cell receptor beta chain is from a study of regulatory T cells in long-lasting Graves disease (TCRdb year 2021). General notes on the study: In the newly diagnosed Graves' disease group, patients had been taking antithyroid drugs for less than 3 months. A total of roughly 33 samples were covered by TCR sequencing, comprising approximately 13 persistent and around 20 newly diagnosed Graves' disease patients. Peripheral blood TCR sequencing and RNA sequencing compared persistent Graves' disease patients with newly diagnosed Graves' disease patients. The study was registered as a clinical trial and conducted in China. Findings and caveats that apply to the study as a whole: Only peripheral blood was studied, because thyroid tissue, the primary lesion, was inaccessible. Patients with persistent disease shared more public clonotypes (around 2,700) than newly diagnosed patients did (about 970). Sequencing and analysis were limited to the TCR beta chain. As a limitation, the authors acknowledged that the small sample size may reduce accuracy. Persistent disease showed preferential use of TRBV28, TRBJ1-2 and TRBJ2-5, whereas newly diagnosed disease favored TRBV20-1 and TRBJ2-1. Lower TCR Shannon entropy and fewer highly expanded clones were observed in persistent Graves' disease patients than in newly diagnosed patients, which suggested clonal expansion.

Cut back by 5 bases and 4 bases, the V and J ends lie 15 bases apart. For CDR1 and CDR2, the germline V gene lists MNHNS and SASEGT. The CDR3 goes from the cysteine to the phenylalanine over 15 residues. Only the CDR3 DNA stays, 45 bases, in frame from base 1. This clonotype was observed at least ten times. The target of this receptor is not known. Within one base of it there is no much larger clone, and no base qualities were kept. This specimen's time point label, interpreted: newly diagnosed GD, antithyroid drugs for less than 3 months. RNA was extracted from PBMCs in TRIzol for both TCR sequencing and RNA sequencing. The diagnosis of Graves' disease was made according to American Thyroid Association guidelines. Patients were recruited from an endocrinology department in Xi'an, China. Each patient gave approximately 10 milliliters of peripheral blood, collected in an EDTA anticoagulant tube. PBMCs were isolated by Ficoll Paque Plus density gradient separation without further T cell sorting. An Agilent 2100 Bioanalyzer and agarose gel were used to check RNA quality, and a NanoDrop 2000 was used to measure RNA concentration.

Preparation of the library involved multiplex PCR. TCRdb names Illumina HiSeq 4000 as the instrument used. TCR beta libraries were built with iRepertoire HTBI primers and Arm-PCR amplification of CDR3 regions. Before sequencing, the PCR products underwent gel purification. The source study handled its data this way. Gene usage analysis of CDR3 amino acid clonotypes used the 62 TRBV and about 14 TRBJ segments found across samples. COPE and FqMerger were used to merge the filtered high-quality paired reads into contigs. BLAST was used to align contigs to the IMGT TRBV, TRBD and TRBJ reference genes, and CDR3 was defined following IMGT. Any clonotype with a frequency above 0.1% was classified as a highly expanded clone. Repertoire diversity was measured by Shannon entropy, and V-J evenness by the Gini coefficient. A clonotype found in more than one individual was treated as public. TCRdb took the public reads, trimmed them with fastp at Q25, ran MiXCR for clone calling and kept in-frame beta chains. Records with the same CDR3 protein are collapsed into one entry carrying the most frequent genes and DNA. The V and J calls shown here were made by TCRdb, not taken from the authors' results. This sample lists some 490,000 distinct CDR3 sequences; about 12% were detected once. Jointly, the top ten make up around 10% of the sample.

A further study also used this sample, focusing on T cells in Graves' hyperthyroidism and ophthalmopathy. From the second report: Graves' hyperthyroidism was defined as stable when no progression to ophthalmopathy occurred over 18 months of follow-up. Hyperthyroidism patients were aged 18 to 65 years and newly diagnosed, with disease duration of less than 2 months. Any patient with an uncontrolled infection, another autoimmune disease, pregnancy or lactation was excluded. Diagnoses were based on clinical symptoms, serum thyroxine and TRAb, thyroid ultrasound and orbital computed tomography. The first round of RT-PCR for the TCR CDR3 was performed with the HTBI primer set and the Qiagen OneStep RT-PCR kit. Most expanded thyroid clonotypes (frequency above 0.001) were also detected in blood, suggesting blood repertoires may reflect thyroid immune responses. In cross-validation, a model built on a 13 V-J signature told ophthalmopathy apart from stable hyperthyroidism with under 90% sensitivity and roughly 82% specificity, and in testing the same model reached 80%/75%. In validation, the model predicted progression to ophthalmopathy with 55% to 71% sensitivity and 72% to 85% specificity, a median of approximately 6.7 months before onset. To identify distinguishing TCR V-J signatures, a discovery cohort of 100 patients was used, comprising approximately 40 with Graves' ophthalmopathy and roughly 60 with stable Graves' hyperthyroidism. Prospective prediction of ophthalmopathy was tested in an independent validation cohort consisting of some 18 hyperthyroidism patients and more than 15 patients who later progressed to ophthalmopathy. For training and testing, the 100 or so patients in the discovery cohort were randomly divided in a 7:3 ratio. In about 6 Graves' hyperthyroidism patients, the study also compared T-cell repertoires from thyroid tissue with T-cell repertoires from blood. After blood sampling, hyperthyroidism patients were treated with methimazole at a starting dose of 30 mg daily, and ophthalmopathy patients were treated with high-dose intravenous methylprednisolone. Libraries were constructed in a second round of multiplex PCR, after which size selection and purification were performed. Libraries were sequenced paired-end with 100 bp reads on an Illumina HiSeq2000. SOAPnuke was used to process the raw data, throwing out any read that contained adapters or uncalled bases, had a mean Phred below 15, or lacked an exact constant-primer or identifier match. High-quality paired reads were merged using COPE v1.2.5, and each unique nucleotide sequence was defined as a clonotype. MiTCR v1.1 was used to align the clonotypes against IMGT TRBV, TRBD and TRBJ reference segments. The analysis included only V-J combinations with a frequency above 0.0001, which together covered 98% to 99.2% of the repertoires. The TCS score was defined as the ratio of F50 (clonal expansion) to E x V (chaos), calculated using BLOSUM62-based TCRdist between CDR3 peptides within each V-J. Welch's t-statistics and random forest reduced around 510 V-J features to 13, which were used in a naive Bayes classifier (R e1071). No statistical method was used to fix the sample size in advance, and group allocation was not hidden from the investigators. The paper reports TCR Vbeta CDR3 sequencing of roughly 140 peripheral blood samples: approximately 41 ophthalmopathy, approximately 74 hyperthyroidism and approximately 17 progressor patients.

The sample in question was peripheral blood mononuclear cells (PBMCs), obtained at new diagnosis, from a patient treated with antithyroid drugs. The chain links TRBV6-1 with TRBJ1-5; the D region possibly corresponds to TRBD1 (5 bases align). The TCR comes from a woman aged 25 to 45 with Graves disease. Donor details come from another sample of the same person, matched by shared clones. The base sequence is TGTGCCAGCAGTCCAGGCTCGGGGGGAAATCAGCCCCAGCATTTT. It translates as CASSPGSGGNQPQHF.